This T cell receptor beta chain was identified during a study of PD-1 blockade in classical Hodgkin lymphoma. The table came from immunoSEQ multiplex PCR; TCRdb's copy has only in-frame clones and leaves some out. The sample has about 28,000 clones, around 77% seen once; the top ten hold 15% to 20%. Described time point: cycle 4 day 1 (C4D1), after more than five weeks of nivolumab. Patients all relapsed after autologous stem cell transplantation, and there was variation in brentuximab vedotin exposure. The patients, who had relapsed/refractory classical Hodgkin lymphoma, achieved best responses of complete response, partial response or progressive disease. This clone has more than one count but fewer than ten. This TCR was recovered from a human donor with classical Hodgkin lymphoma. The sample here was peripheral blood mononuclear cells (PBMCs), taken before the fourth cycle of nivolumab.

The CDR3 region has the DNA TGTGCCAGCAGCCGACGGGACTCCTACGAGCAGTACTTC. Amino acids: CASSRRDSYEQYF. The chain combines TRBV6-1 with TRBJ2-7; a weak D match, TRBD2 (5 bases). The CDR3 length is 13 residues. CDR1 is MNHNS and CDR2 is SASEGT in the germline V gene. V was cut by 6 bases and J by 0 bases, with 9 bases left in between.